The 27 T cell receptor beta chains presented below share a single source sample, sequenced in a study of T cell responses to AZD1222 COVID-19 vaccine. Only in-frame clones appear in the TCRdb table, and some are missing; sequencing was by immunoSEQ multiplex PCR. The sample lists more than 75,000 clones, approximately 90% occurring once. The sample in question was peripheral blood, obtained on day 0 of AZD1222 vaccination. The receptors originated from an adult in good health.

The chain carries TRBV11-2 and TRBJ2-7; D is perhaps TRBD2 (6 bases). Trimming took off 4 bases at V and 5 bases at J, with 18 bases between the two ends. CDR1 and CDR2 (germline): SGHAT, FQNNGV. The CDR3 consists of 15 residues. The CDR3 DNA is TGTGCCAGCAGCTCAAGAGGGACTGCCAACGACGAGCAGTACTTC. Its protein is CASSSRGTANDEQYF.

The V gene is TRBV3-1 (or the pseudogene TRBV3-2), the J gene TRBJ2-1; D not certain. CDR3 size: 14 residues. Between the trimmed V and J ends, which lost 4 bases and 4 bases, there was a span of 11 bases. The germline CDR1 and CDR2 sequences are LGHDT and YNNKEL (reference sequence). CDR3 residues: CASSLWTGYNEQFF. CDR3 nucleotides: TGTGCCAGCAGCCTATGGACGGGTTACAATGAGCAGTTCTTC.

The chain recombines TRBV28 with TRBJ2-6; D call uncertain. Germline V CDR1 and CDR2: MDHEN, SYDVKM. The V end was cut by 8 bases, the J end by 0 bases, with 11 bases between. CDR3 length equals 15 residues. For the CDR3, the DNA is TGTGCCAGCGCTACGCGTGTCTCTGGGGCCAACGTCCTGACTTTC. Its translation: CASATRVSGANVLTF.

The genes are TRBV28 and TRBJ1-2; 7 nucleotides match TRBD1. This CDR3 has 14 amino acids. Germline loops: CDR1 MDHEN, CDR2 SYDVKM. With V trimmed by 7 bases and J by 7 bases, 12 bases remained unmatched. The CDR3 DNA reads as TGTGCCAGCAAAAAAACAGGGGCCCCGACTGGCTACACCTTC. This encodes CASKKTGAPTGYTF.

The chain carries TRBV12-3 or TRBV12-4 and TRBJ2-7; the D is unclear. CDR3 length: 13 residues. V was shortened by 4 bases and J by 0 bases, with 7 bases between the two germline ends. CDR3 sequence: CASSYESSYEQYF. DNA for the CDR3: TGTGCCAGCAGTTATGAGTCCTCCTACGAGCAGTACTTC.

This clone showed up just a few times. The J gene is TRBJ2-1, the V gene TRBV5-8; possibly TRBD1 or TRBD2 for D (6 bases each). V lost 0 bases, J lost 6 bases, and 19 bases lay in between. This CDR3 has 17 amino acids. Germline V CDR1 and CDR2: SGHTS, YDEGEE. Written as DNA, the CDR3 is TGTGCCAGCAGCTTGGGCCGGGGGCTCCGACATCGCAATGAGCAGTTCTTC. It translates to CASSLGRGLRHRNEQFF.

The rearrangement joins TRBV9 to TRBJ2-6; 8 nucleotides match TRBD1. This CDR3 has 15 amino acids. Germline V lookup: CDR1 SGDLS, CDR2 YYNGEE. Trimming removed 3 bases from V and 1 base from J; junction bases left unmatched: 0. The CDR3 nucleotides are TGTGCCAGCAGCGGGACAGGGTCTGGGGCCAACGTCCTGACTTTC. This codes for CASSGTGSGANVLTF.

The CDR3 is CASSQDSGTEAFF. The CDR3 DNA follows: TGTGCCAGCAGCCAAGACTCCGGGACTGAAGCTTTCTTT. J is TRBJ1-1 and V is TRBV4-2; no clear D gene. Trimming removed 0 bases from V and 5 bases from J, with 7 bases in between. The CDR3 spans 13 residues. Germline loops: CDR1 LGHNA, CDR2 YNFKEQ.

The rearrangement joins TRBV30 to TRBJ1-6; 8 bases are shared with TRBD1. The V and J ends lost 2 bases and 10 bases, in that order; junction bases with no gene match: 22. Germline V lookup: CDR1 GTSNPN, CDR2 SVGIG (reference sequence). This CDR3 region has 19 residues. CDR3: CAWSPSLARQGYLGSPLHF. CDR3 bases: TGTGCCTGGAGTCCTTCCTTAGCAAGACAGGGGTATCTGGGGTCACCCCTCCACTTT.

The rearrangement uses TRBV29-1 and TRBJ1-2; weak D call: TRBD1 (6 bases). CDR3 length: 12 amino acids. Germline CDR1 reads SQVTM; CDR2 reads ANQGSEA. V lost 6 bases and J lost 4, with 12 bases in between. The CDR3 DNA follows: TGCAGCGTCCAGGGGCTACGCTATGGCTACACCTTC. The encoded protein is CSVQGLRYGYTF.

J is TRBJ1-1 and V is TRBV29-1; D might be TRBD1 (6 bases). CDR1 SQVTM and CDR2 ANQGSEA come from the germline V gene. The CDR3 is 16 residues long. Trimming removed 2 bases at V and 1 base at J, with 17 bases between. CDR3 sequence: CSVETSGGAGNTEAFF. CDR3 nucleotides: TGCAGCGTTGAAACCTCGGGGGGCGCGGGGAACACTGAAGCTTTCTTT. The full variable domain, with the rest looked up from reference TRBV29-1 and TRBJ1-1, is SAVISQKPSRDICQRGTSLTIQCQVDSQVTMMFWYRQQPGQSLTLIATANQGSEATYESGFVIDKFPISRPNLTFSTLTVSNMSPEDSSIYLCSVETSGGAGNTEAFFGQGTRLTVV.

The CDR3 protein is CASSSGSLAGYNEQFF. CDR3 in DNA: TGTGCCAGCAGCTCCGGATCGCTAGCGGGGTACAATGAGCAGTTCTTC. The chain combines TRBV7-3 with TRBJ2-1, with TRBD2 matching over 9 bases. This CDR3 is 16 amino acids long. Losses at the gene ends were 4 bases for V and 4 bases for J; bases not matched to a gene: 8. The germline V gene encodes CDR1 SGHTA and CDR2 FQGTGA.

The chain recombines TRBV6-1 with TRBJ1-3; D perhaps matches TRBD1 (5 bases). Germline V gene data show CDR1 as MNHNS and CDR2 as SASEGT. CDR3 length equals 11 residues. V was trimmed by 0 bases and J by 16 bases, leaving 10 bases between them. The CDR3 nucleotides are TGTGCCAGCAGTGAAGCTTCAGGGTATTATTTT. It yields the protein CASSEASGYYF.

The V and J genes are TRBV28 and TRBJ1-1; a weak D match, TRBD1 (5 bases). The CDR3 length is 14 residues. Trimming removed 5 bases from V and 5 bases from J, with 15 bases in between. Germline V gene sequence: CDR1 MDHEN, CDR2 SYDVKM. The CDR3 bases are TGTGCCAGCAGTGTGGATCGGGGACGGACTGAAGCTTTCTTT. Amino acid sequence: CASSVDRGRTEAFF. The whole variable domain, remainder taken from reference TRBV28 and TRBJ1-1, is DVKVTQSSRYLVKRTGEKVFLECVQDMDHENMFWYRQDPGLGLRLIYFSYDVKMKEKGDIPEGYSVSREKKERFSLILESASTNQTSMYLCASSVDRGRTEAFFGQGTRLTVV.

The chain recombines TRBV2 with TRBJ2-5, with no clear D. This CDR3 has 14 residues. The germline gives CDR1 SNHLY, CDR2 FYNNEI. Trimming stripped 3 bases from V and 2 bases from J, with 10 bases between. CDR3 coding DNA: TGTGCCAGCAGTGATCTCCTTAGTCAAGAGACCCAGTACTTC. The encoded protein is CASSDLLSQETQYF.

This chain links TRBV7-9 with TRBJ1-1, with D unclear. The CDR3 has 15 amino acids. Germline CDR1 and CDR2: SEHNR and FQNEAQ (reference sequence). Trimming removed 2 bases from V and 3 bases from J, with 13 bases in between. The CDR3 loop is CASSLFQAADTEAFF. As DNA, the CDR3 is TGTGCCAGCAGCTTATTTCAGGCGGCGGACACTGAAGCTTTCTTT.

Worth noting for this clone: The same CDR3 also results from other DNA sequences found in this sample. In DNA, the CDR3 is TGTGCCAGCAGCTCCGGACAGGGGAACACTGAAGCTTTCTTT. Translating it yields CASSSGQGNTEAFF. V is TRBV7-9 and J is TRBJ1-1; 8 bases agree with TRBD1. From germline, CDR1 is SEHNR and CDR2 FQNEAQ (reference sequence). Trimming at V came to 4 bases and at J to 1 base, leaving 2 bases not matched to a gene. There are 14 residues in the CDR3.

The chain combines TRBV3-1 (or the pseudogene TRBV3-2) with TRBJ2-7; the match to TRBD1 covers 8 bases. The ends lost 0 bases at V and 3 bases at J; junction bases unmatched: 4. The CDR3 has 15 residues. CDR1 LGHDT and CDR2 YNNKEL come from the germline V gene (reference sequence). The CDR3 spells CASSQDRDRGYEQYF. DNA of the CDR3: TGTGCCAGCAGCCAAGATCGTGACAGGGGCTACGAGCAGTACTTC.

The chain employs TRBV9 and TRBJ1-4, with TRBD1 as a possible D gene (6 bases). Germline V gene sequence: CDR1 SGDLS, CDR2 YYNGEE. V lost 2 bases and J 0 bases, leaving 8 bases between the germline ends. The CDR3 is made up of 15 amino acids. CDR3 residues: CASSVGHSTNEKLFF. DNA of the CDR3: TGTGCCAGCAGCGTGGGACACTCAACTAATGAAAAACTGTTTTTT.

This clone was counted between two and nine times. The rearrangement joins TRBV18 to TRBJ1-5; D not resolved. CDR1 KGHSH and CDR2 LQKENI come from the germline V gene. CDR3 size: 16 residues. V was shortened by 5 bases and J by 5 bases, with 19 bases between the two germline ends. The chain's CDR3 is CASSITGVHSDQPQHF. The CDR3 coding sequence is TGTGCCAGCTCAATCACTGGAGTTCATTCGGATCAGCCCCAGCATTTT.

The CDR3 DNA reads TGTGCCAGCAGCCTGGGACAGGGGGCTCAGCCCCAGCATTTT. Its translation is CASSLGQGAQPQHF. The chain employs TRBV7-9 and TRBJ1-5; 12 nucleotides match TRBD1. V lost 5 bases and J lost 6; bases outside the gene matches: 2. The CDR3 runs to 14 residues. Germline V lookup: CDR1 SEHNR, CDR2 FQNEAQ (reference sequence).

The V and J genes are TRBV14 and TRBJ2-3; 12 bases are shared with TRBD2. Unmatched junction bases numbered 9, after V lost 2 bases and J lost 6 bases. CDR3 length equals 17 residues. Germline CDR1 is SGHDN and CDR2 is FVKESK. The CDR3 loop reads CASSQRLAGGPVDTQYF. CDR3 DNA sequence: TGTGCCAGCAGCCAAAGGCTAGCGGGGGGGCCGGTGGATACGCAGTATTTT. The variable domain in full, with the rest retrieved from reference TRBV14 and TRBJ2-3, is EAGVTQFPSHSVIEKGQTVTLRCDPISGHDNLYWYRRVMGKEIKFLLHFVKESKQDESGMPNNRFLAERTGGTYSTLKVQPAELEDSGVYFCASSQRLAGGPVDTQYFGPGTRLTVL.

The chain couples TRBV30 to TRBJ2-6, with D tentatively TRBD2 (6 bases). Germline CDR1 GTSNPN, CDR2 SVGIG (reference sequence). V was trimmed by 8 bases and J by 0 bases, leaving 8 bases between them. The CDR3 extends over 13 amino acids. The DNA of the CDR3 is TGTGCCCTCGGGAGCTCTGGGGCCAACGTCCTGACTTTC. Residues: CALGSSGANVLTF.

This sequence joins TRBV30 and TRBJ1-2; the D is unclear. The CDR3 spans 15 residues. Germline values: CDR1 GTSNPN, CDR2 SVGIG (reference sequence). V lost 2 bases and J 0 bases, leaving 13 bases between the germline ends. The CDR3 reads CAWSRVAYTNYGYTF. The CDR3 nucleotides are TGTGCCTGGAGTAGGGTGGCGTATACTAACTATGGCTACACCTTC.

As DNA, the CDR3 is TGTGCCAGCAGCTTAATACGGCAGAACACCGGGGAGCTGTTTTTT. Translated, it gives CASSLIRQNTGELFF. The chain joins TRBV7-2 to TRBJ2-2; D is uncertain. The V gene's germline CDR1 is SGHTA and CDR2 FQGNSA. The CDR3 covers 15 residues. The V end lost 2 bases, the J end lost 1 base, and 8 bases lay between the germline ends.

V is TRBV5-4 and J is TRBJ2-7; the D is unclear. CDR1 and CDR2 from the germline V gene are SGHNT and YYREEE (reference sequence). The CDR3 covers 11 residues. Trimming took off 3 bases at V and 3 bases at J, with 4 bases between the two ends. The CDR3 bases are TGTGCCAGCAGCTCAAACTACGAGCAGTACTTC. It specifies CASSSNYEQYF.

The sample holds a few counts of this clone. The rearrangement uses TRBV11-1 and TRBJ1-2; D is undetermined. CDR1 and CDR2 (germline): SGHAT, FQDESV (reference sequence). The CDR3 has 15 residues. V was pared by 4 bases and J by 5 bases, with 17 bases between. This CDR3 is CASSSHSSVGYGYTF. Written as DNA, the CDR3 is TGTGCCAGCAGCTCCCATTCCAGTGTGGGGTATGGCTACACCTTC. Using reference TRBV11-1 and TRBJ1-2 for the parts outside the CDR3, the full variable domain is EAEVAQSPRYKITEKSQAVAFWCDPISGHATLYWYRQILGQGPELLVQFQDESVVDDSQLPKDRFSAERLKGVDSTLKIQPAELGDSAMYLCASSSHSSVGYGYTFGSGTRLTVV.